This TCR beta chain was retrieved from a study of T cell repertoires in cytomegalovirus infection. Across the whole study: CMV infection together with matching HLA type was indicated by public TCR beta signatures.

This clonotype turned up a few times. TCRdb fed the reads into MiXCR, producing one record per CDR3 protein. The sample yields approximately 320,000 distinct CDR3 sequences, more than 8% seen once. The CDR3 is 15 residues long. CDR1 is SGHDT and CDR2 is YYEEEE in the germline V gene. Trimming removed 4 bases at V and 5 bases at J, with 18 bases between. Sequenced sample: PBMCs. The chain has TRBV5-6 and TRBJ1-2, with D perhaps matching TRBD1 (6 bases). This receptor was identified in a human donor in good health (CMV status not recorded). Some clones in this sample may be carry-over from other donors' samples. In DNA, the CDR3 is TGTGCCAGCAGCCCCGGACAGTTTGCTTCTTATGGCTACACCTTC. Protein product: CASSPGQFASYGYTF. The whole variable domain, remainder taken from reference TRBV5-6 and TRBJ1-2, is DAGVTQSPTHLIKTRGQQVTLRCSPKSGHDTVSWYQQALGQGPQFIFQYYEEEERQRGNFPDRFSGHQFPNYSSELNVNALLLGDSALYLCASSPGQFASYGYTFGSGTRLTVV.